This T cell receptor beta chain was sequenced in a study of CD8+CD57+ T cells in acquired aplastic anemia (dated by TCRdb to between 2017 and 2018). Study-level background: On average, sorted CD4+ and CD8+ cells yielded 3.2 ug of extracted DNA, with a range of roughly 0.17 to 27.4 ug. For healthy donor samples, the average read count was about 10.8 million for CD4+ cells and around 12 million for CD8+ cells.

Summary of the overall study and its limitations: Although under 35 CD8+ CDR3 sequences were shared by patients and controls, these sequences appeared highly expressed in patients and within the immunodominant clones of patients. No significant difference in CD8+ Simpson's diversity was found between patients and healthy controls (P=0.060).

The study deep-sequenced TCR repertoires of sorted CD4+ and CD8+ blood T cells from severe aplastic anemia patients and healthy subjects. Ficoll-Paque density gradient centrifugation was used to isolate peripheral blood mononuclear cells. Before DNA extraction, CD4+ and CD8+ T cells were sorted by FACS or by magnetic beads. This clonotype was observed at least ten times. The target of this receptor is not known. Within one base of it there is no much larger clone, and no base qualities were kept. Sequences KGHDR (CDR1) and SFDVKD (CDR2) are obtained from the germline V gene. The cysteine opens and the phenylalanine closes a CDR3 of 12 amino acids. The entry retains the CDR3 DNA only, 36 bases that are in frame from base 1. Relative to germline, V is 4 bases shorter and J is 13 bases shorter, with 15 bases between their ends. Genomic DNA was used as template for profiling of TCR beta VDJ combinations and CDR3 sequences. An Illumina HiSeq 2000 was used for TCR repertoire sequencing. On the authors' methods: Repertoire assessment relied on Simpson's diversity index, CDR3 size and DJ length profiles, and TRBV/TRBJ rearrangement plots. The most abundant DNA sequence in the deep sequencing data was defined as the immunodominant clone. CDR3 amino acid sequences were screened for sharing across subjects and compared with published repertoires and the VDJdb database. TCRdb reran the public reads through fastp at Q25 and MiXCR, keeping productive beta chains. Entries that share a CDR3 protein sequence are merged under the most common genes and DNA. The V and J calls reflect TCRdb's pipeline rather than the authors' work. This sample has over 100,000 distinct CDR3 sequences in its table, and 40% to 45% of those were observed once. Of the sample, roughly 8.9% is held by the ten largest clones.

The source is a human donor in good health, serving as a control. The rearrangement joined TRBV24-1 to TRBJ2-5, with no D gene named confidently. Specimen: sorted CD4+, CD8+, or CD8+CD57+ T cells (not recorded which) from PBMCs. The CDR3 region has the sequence CATSESDTRRYF. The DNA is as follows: TGTGCCACCAGTGAATCCGACACCCGGCGGTACTTC.